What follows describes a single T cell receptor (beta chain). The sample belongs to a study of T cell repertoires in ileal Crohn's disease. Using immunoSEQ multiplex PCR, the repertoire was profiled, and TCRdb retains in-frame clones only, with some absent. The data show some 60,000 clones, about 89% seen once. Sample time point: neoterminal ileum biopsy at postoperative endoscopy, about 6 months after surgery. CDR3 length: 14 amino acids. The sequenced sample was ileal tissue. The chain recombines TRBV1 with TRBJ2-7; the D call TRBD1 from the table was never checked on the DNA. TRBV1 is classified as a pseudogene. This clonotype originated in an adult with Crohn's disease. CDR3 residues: CTSSRRRGHYEQYV. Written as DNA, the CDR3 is TGCACCAGCAGCCGGCGAAGGGGGCATTACGAGCAGTACGTC.